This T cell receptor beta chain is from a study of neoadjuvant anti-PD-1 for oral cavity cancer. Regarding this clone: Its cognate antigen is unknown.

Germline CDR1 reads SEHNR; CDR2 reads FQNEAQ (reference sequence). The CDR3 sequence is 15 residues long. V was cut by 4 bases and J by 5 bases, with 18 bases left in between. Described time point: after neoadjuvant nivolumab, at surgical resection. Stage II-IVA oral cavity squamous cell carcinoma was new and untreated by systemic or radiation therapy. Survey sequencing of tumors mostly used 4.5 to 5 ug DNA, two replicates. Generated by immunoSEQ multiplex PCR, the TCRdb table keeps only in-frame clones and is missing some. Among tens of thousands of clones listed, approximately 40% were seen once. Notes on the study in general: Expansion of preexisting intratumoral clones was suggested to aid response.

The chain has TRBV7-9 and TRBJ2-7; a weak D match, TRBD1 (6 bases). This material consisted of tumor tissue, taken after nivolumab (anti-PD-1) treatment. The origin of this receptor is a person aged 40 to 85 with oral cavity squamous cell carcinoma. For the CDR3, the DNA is TGTGCCAGCAGCTCAGGGGAGAGGACTGGGGACGAGCAGTACTTC. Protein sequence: CASSSGERTGDEQYF.